This T cell receptor beta chain was profiled in a study of liver allograft versus peripheral blood T cells. Whole-study context: Recipients' peripheral blood T cell receptor repertoires were compared with those in transplanted livers.

The CDR3 runs to 12 residues. V gave up 5 bases and J gave up 12 bases, with 17 bases separating them. Germline CDR1 is MDHEN and CDR2 is SYDVKM. A single record per CDR3 protein comes from TCRdb applying MiXCR to the reads. Of 5,600 or so distinct CDR3 sequences in the sample, about 14% were seen once. In its sample, this clonotype was seen many times. Its antigen is still unknown. Study-wide results and limits: Reportedly, the T cell receptor repertoires inside liver allografts were not the same as those in peripheral blood.

The TCR was taken from a human patient who had a liver transplant. Some T cells may have come from the graft donor. The chain is built from TRBV28 and TRBJ2-7; D may be TRBD1 (6 bases). The CDR3 reads CASSTPGQIPYF. Written as DNA, the CDR3 is TGTGCCAGCAGTACCCCTGGACAGATTCCGTACTTC.